What follows describes a single T cell receptor (beta chain). This record belongs to a study of blood T cell repertoires in COVID-19. Study information: From T cells, B-cell-depleted T cells, or PBMCs came the material, which was cDNA or gDNA.

One Seattle source followed patients from active infection through their disease course. As handled by the study authors: Amplification of reference gene primers provided the estimated nucleated cell counts. Clones were read by immunoSEQ multiplex PCR, and TCRdb kept only the in-frame ones, dropping some. Clonal size and the V and J genes are those of that table, whereas D and trimming came from the DNA. The sample yields about 62,000 clones, more than 80% seen once. The TCR comes from a woman aged 55 to 70 with COVID-19, enrolled during active disease. Sequencing was performed on peripheral blood.

The CDR3 DNA reads as TGTGCCAGCAGCTCGCGGACTAGCGGGATAGGTACAGATACGCAGTATTTT. Translated, it gives CASSSRTSGIGTDTQYF. V usage is TRBV11-2 and J usage is TRBJ2-3, with TRBD2 matching 12 bases. After removal of 4 bases from V and 3 bases from J, the junction contained 8 bases not matched to a gene. Germline loops: CDR1 SGHAT, CDR2 FQNNGV. This CDR3 comprises 17 residues.